The 16 T cell receptor beta chains given below trace back to one sample, sequenced in a study of T cells after yellow fever vaccination. Each CDR3 protein gets one entry after TCRdb re-called the 5' RACE reads with MiXCR. The sample has nearly 300,000 distinct CDR3 sequences; around 9.3% are singletons. The sequencing used CD4+ T cells sorted from PBMCs, collected 5 days after the yellow fever booster vaccination. These receptors were obtained from a man younger than 35 who received the YFV17D yellow fever vaccine.

In this sample, this clonotype turned up a few times. J is TRBJ2-6 and V is TRBV7-2; D unclear. The germline CDR1 and CDR2 sequences are SGHTA and FQGNSA. Between the trimmed V and J ends, which lost 1 base and 2 bases, there was a span of 6 bases. CDR3 length: 15 residues. CDR3 sequence (DNA): TGTGCCAGCAGCTTAGTGGCAGCTGGGGCCAACGTCCTGACTTTC. Protein sequence: CASSLVAAGANVLTF.

This clonotype appeared many times. The rearrangement links TRBV5-1 to TRBJ1-5, with D uncertain. This CDR3 is 13 amino acids long. V was trimmed by 0 bases and J by 7 bases, leaving 8 bases between them. CDR1 is SGHRS, CDR2 YFSETQ, per germline. Written as DNA, the CDR3 is TGCGCCAGCAGCTTGGTGCCGCGCCAGCCCCAGCATTTT. This encodes CASSLVPRQPQHF.

V gene TRBV5-1 combines with J gene TRBJ2-4; D could derive from TRBD1 or TRBD2 (5 bases each). With 0 bases removed from V and 2 bases from J, the gap between germline ends came to 18 bases. This CDR3 has 18 residues. The germline CDR1 and CDR2 sequences are SGHRS and YFSETQ. The DNA for the CDR3 is TGCGCCAGCAGCTTGGGCTTACAGGTGGGGAGATCCAAAAACATTCAGTACTTC. It specifies CASSLGLQVGRSKNIQYF.

In its sample, this clonotype was seen a few times. This rearrangement joins TRBV20-1 to TRBJ2-7; D gene uncertain. Trimming removed 1 base from V and 2 bases from J, with 15 bases in between. The germline V gene has CDR1 DFQATT and CDR2 SNEGSKA (reference sequence). The CDR3 spans 15 residues. The CDR3 region is CSARGSTANPYEQYF. The CDR3 coding sequence is TGCAGTGCTAGAGGGTCGACCGCTAACCCCTACGAGCAGTACTTC.

The gene calls are TRBV18 and TRBJ1-5; 10 bases agree with TRBD1. The CDR3 sequence is 15 residues long. V dropped 5 bases and J dropped 11; count of bases not matched to a gene: 12. Per the germline V gene, CDR1 is KGHSH and CDR2 is LQKENI. The CDR3 DNA follows: TGTGCCAGCTCAGCGACCGGGACAGGGGCCCAGACCCAGCATTTT. Amino acid sequence: CASSATGTGAQTQHF. The full variable domain, rest sourced from reference TRBV18 and TRBJ1-5, is NAGVMQNPRHLVRRRGQEARLRCSPMKGHSHVYWYRQLPEEGLKFMVYLQKENIIDESGMPKERFSAEFPKEGPSILRIQQVVRGDSAAYFCASSATGTGAQTQHFGDGTRLSIL.

This sequence joins TRBV2 and TRBJ2-3; D is ambiguous. This CDR3 contains 12 residues. Trimming removed 11 bases from V and 2 bases from J, with 11 bases in between. Germline V gene data show CDR1 as SNHLY and CDR2 as FYNNEI. The CDR3 DNA follows: TGTGCCGGACGATCAGACACAGATACGCAGTATTTT. Protein: CAGRSDTDTQYF.

This clonotype appeared many times. The CDR3: CATNQQGYEQYF. The DNA for the CDR3 is TGTGCCACCAACCAACAGGGCTACGAGCAGTACTTC. This rearrangement joins TRBV5-5 to TRBJ2-7, with D maybe TRBD1 (6 bases). Trimming removed 9 bases at V and 3 bases at J, with 13 bases between. Germline values: CDR1 SGHKS, CDR2 YYEKEE (reference sequence). The CDR3 spans 12 residues.

The chain couples TRBV6-2 or TRBV6-3 to TRBJ2-7, with D perhaps being TRBD1 or TRBD2 (6 bases each). In germline, CDR1 is MNHEY, CDR2 SVGEGT. The CDR3 is made up of 16 amino acids. V was shortened by 6 bases and J by 4 bases, with 22 bases between the two germline ends. The CDR3 region has the DNA TGTGCCAGCAGGACGGACGTAGGGGGGTCTGGATACGAGCAGTACTTC. Amino acid sequence: CASRTDVGGSGYEQYF.

The rearrangement joins TRBV20-1 to TRBJ2-5, with D possibly called TRBD1 or TRBD2 (5 bases each). Per germline, CDR1 DFQATT and CDR2 SNEGSKA (reference sequence). The CDR3 runs to 14 residues. Between the trimmed V and J ends, which lost 4 bases and 2 bases, there was a span of 14 bases. In nucleotides, the CDR3 is TGCAGTGCTACCCGGGACGCCCAACAAGAGACCCAGTACTTC. It yields the protein CSATRDAQQETQYF.

The CDR3 loop reads CASSRSAAGDTQYF. Written as DNA, the CDR3 is TGTGCCAGCAGTCGTTCGGCCGCAGGGGATACGCAGTATTTT. V usage is TRBV9 and J usage is TRBJ2-3; D may be TRBD1 (5 bases). Germline V gene sequence: CDR1 SGDLS, CDR2 YYNGEE. Trimming took 5 bases from V and 6 from J, leaving 16 bases between them. The CDR3 runs to 14 residues.

The table lists this clonotype with many counts. V usage is TRBV10-3 and J usage is TRBJ2-7; 15 positions agree with TRBD2. CDR3 length: 18 residues. Germline V gene lookup returns CDR1 ENHRY and CDR2 SYGVKD. The V gene end was trimmed by 3 bases and the J gene end by 0 bases; junction bases not matched to a gene: 6. CDR3 protein: CAISDPGTSGGSSYEQYV. The CDR3 region has the DNA TGTGCCATCAGTGACCCTGGGACTAGCGGGGGGTCCTCCTACGAGCAGTACGTC.

This clonotype was recorded a few times. This chain links TRBV20-1 with TRBJ2-4; 14 bases align to TRBD2. CDR1 is DFQATT and CDR2 is SNEGSKA in the germline V gene (reference sequence). V shed 1 base and J 9 bases; nucleotides not matched to a gene: 11. The CDR3 covers 17 residues. The CDR3 DNA follows: TGCAGTGCTAGAGTTACCGGACTAGCGGGGGGTCGTGGCATTCAGTACTTC. Translated, it gives CSARVTGLAGGRGIQYF.

This clonotype occurred a few times. V is TRBV6-1 and J is TRBJ2-4, with 10 positions matching TRBD2. Germline CDR1 and CDR2: MNHNS and SASEGT. The V gene end was trimmed by 4 bases and the J gene end by 1 base; junction bases not matched to a gene: 4. There are 16 residues in the CDR3. CDR3 nucleotides: TGTGCCAGCAGTGTCAGCGGGGGGGTTGCCAAAAACATTCAGTACTTC. It specifies CASSVSGGVAKNIQYF.

The V call is TRBV7-9, the J call TRBJ2-1; the D is unclear. Trimming left V 3 bases short and J 10 bases short, with 7 bases between. The CDR3 runs to 11 residues. The V gene's germline CDR1 is SEHNR and CDR2 FQNEAQ (reference sequence). The CDR3 DNA sequence: TGTGCCAGCAGCTTTGCCCAGGAGCAGTTCTTC. It encodes CASSFAQEQFF.

This clonotype has at least ten counts. The germline gene is not matched at one end of the junction; a read error may be the cause. The CDR3 reads CASSLDRTNTEAFF. The CDR3 DNA follows: TGTGCCAGCAGTTTGGACAGAACAAACACTGAAGCTTTCTTT. The J gene is TRBJ1-1, the V gene TRBV5-1, with TRBD1 as a possible D gene (6 bases). CDR1 is SGHRS and CDR2 is YFSETQ in the germline V gene. This CDR3 is built from 14 residues.

This clonotype was detected only a few times. The rearrangement joins TRBV3-1 to TRBJ2-2, with D possibly being TRBD1 (6 bases). Germline V lookup: CDR1 LGHDT, CDR2 YNNKEL (reference sequence). Deletions cut 0 bases from V and 4 bases from J, with 15 bases between. The CDR3 has 17 amino acids. CDR3 coding DNA: TGTGCCAGCAGCCAAGAAGGGATCCGAGGGGGCACCGGGGAGCTGTTTTTT. Translated, it gives CASSQEGIRGGTGELFF.